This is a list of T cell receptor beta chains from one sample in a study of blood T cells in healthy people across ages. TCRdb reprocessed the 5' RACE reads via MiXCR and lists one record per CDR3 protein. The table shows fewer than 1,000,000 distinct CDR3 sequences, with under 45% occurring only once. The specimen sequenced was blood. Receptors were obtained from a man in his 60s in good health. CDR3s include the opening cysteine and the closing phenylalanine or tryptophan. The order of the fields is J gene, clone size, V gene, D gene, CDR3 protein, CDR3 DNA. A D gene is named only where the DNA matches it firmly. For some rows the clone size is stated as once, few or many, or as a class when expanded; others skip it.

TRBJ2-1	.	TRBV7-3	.	CASSSRPDEQFF	TGTGCCAGCAGCTCCCGACCGGATGAGCAGTTCTTC
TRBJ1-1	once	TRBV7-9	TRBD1	CASSGGTGGEAFF	TGTGCCAGCAGCGGCGGGACAGGGGGAGAAGCTTTCTTT
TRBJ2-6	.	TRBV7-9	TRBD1	CAKDRGRTGANVLTF	TGTGCGAAAGACAGGGGGCGAACCGGGGCCAACGTCCTGACTTTC
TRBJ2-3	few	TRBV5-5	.	CASSYPSTDTQYF	TGTGCCAGCAGCTATCCTAGCACAGATACGCAGTATTTT
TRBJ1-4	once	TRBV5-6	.	CASSLLRDNEKLFF	TGTGCCAGCAGCCTCCTCCGGGACAACGAAAAACTGTTTTTT
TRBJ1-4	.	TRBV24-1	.	CATSETWGEKLFF	TGTGCCACCAGTGAAACCTGGGGAGAAAAACTGTTTTTT
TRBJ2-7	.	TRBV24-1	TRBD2	CATSDTSGGYNEQYF	TGTGCCACCAGTGATACTAGCGGGGGGTACAATGAGCAGTACTTC
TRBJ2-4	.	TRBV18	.	CASSPQGLRAGTKNIQYF	TGTGCCAGCTCACCCCAAGGTTTGCGGGCGGGAACCAAAAACATTCAGTACTTC
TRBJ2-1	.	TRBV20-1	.	CSARDQGSKSSYNEQFF	TGCAGTGCTAGAGATCAAGGCAGCAAAAGCTCCTACAATGAGCAGTTCTTC
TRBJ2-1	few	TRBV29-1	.	CSVESSGYYNEQFF	TGCAGCGTTGAGAGCTCGGGCTACTACAATGAGCAGTTCTTC
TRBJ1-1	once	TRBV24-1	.	CATSAGNTEAFF	TGTGCCACCAGTGCAGGGAACACTGAAGCTTTCTTT
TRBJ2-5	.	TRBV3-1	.	CASSRQGIMRETQYF	TGTGCCAGCAGCCGGCAGGGGATTATGCGAGAGACCCAGTACTTC
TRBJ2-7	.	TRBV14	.	CASSQETGRTYEQYF	TGTGCCAGCAGCCAAGAGACAGGGAGGACCTACGAGCAGTACTTC
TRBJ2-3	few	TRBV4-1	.	CASSQQGTDTQYF	TGCGCCAGCAGCCAACAGGGTACAGATACGCAGTATTTT
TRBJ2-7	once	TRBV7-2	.	CASSLISGVYEQYF	TGTGCCAGCAGCTTAATTTCGGGTGTTTACGAGCAGTACTTC
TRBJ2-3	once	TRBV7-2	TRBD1	CASLQGAGDTQYF	TGTGCCAGCCTACAGGGGGCCGGAGATACGCAGTATTTT
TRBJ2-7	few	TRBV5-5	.	CASSWGVSYEQYF	TGTGCCAGCAGTTGGGGGGTATCCTACGAGCAGTACTTC
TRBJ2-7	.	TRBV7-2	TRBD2	CASSLGGGPSNEQYF	TGTGCCAGCAGCTTAGGCGGGGGGCCTAGCAATGAGCAGTACTTC
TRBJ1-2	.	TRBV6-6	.	CASSYGSQANYGYTF	TGTGCCAGCAGTTATGGCAGCCAGGCCAACTATGGCTACACCTTC
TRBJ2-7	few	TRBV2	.	CASVRGYYEQYF	TGTGCCAGCGTCAGGGGATACTACGAGCAGTACTTC
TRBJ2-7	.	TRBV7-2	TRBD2	CASSLGPSGGPNSYEQYF	TGTGCCAGCAGCTTAGGTCCTAGCGGGGGGCCTAACAGCTACGAGCAGTACTTC
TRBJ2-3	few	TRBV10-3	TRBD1	CATRTGEEDTQYF	TGTGCCACCAGGACAGGAGAGGAAGATACGCAGTATTTT
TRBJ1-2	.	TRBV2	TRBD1	CASSEAGGGSGYTF	TGTGCCAGCAGTGAAGCGGGAGGGGGCTCAGGCTACACCTTC
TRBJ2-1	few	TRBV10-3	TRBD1	CAISEGAGGANNEQFF	TGTGCCATCAGCGAGGGGGCAGGGGGCGCGAATAATGAGCAGTTCTTC
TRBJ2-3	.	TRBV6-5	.	CASSYTQPGHTQYF	TGTGCCAGCAGTTACACTCAACCGGGACATACGCAGTATTTT
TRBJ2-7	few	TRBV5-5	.	CASSTHPTSYEQYF	TGTGCCAGCAGCACACACCCGACTAGCTACGAGCAGTACTTC
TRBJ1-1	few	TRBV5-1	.	CASSPRVGSSAEAFF	TGCGCCAGCAGCCCACGAGTAGGGTCAAGCGCTGAAGCTTTCTTT
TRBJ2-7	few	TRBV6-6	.	CASSYGTPVAYEQYF	TGTGCCAGCAGTTATGGGACACCTGTGGCCTACGAGCAGTACTTC